These 28 T cell receptor beta chains were all obtained from the same sample, sequenced in a study of T-cell reconstitution after alpha-beta-depleted transplantation in children. Study-level points and caveats: The study reportedly traced alpha-beta T cells about two months after transplant to several hundred expanded graft clones.

As it was prepared, the TCRbeta library received unique molecular identifiers. TCRdb processed the PCR reads anew with MiXCR; each CDR3 protein has one entry. The table has fewer than 40,000 distinct CDR3 sequences, about 6.7% seen once; the top ten hold around 25%. These receptors have no identified antigens. This material consisted of peripheral blood, taken 60 days after TCRalphabeta/CD19-depleted stem cell transplant. The receptors stem from a child less than two years old who had a stem cell transplant for acute myeloid leukemia, so the T cells may come from the graft donor.

There are many counts of this clonotype. V is TRBV10-2 and J is TRBJ2-1, with D perhaps TRBD2 (5 bases). Germline values: CDR1 WSHSY, CDR2 SAAADI. The CDR3 has 13 amino acids. V lost 2 bases and J lost 10, with 12 bases in between. The CDR3 bases are TGCGCCAGCAGTGAGAGGGTCCCGGGGGAGCAGTTCTTC. Encoded protein: CASSERVPGEQFF.

A few counts support this clonotype. The V and J genes are TRBV19 and TRBJ2-2; D unclear. CDR1 and CDR2 (germline): LNHDA, SQIVND (reference sequence). The CDR3 consists of 16 residues. The V gene lost 8 bases and the J gene lost 3 bases, with 19 bases spanning the gap. The CDR3 reads CASARNRGGHTGELFF. DNA of the CDR3: TGTGCCAGTGCCCGAAATAGAGGTGGGCACACCGGGGAGCTGTTTTTT.

Ten or more counts support this clonotype. V and J are TRBV12-3 or TRBV12-4 and TRBJ1-5; D is possibly TRBD1 (5 bases). The CDR3 covers 17 residues. The ends were cut back, 2 bases at V and 6 bases at J, with 20 bases in the middle. This CDR3 reads CASSLWPLGGAGQPQHF. CDR3 coding DNA: TGTGCCAGCAGTTTATGGCCCCTGGGCGGGGCGGGTCAGCCCCAGCATTTT.

In its sample, this clonotype was seen many times. The V and J genes are TRBV7-9 and TRBJ2-6, with D unresolved. CDR1 and CDR2 (germline): SEHNR, FQNEAQ (reference sequence). The CDR3 consists of 16 residues. Trimming shortened V by 0 bases and J by 4 bases, and 10 bases separated the two germline ends. The CDR3 nucleotides read TGTGCCAGCAGCTTAGCGGTGGCCCCCGGGGCCAACGTCCTGACTTTC. This translates into CASSLAVAPGANVLTF.

In this sample, this clonotype is hyperexpanded. This sequence joins TRBV7-9 and TRBJ2-5; D is undetermined. V lost 1 base and J 0 bases, leaving 6 bases between the germline ends. CDR1 is SEHNR and CDR2 is FQNEAQ in the germline V gene (reference sequence). The CDR3 has 14 residues. Written as DNA, the CDR3 is TGTGCCAGCAGCTTAGGATGGAACCAAGAGACCCAGTACTTC. Translation gives CASSLGWNQETQYF.

This clonotype was seen repeatedly, ten times or more. J is TRBJ2-7 and V is TRBV7-9, with D perhaps matching TRBD1 (6 bases). Trimming took off 3 bases at V and 5 bases at J, with 14 bases between the two ends. The CDR3 is made up of 14 amino acids. CDR1 is SEHNR and CDR2 is FQNEAQ in the germline V gene (reference sequence). As DNA, the CDR3 is TGTGCCAGCAGCTTCCCGCAGGGGCAGGACGAGCAGTACTTC. This encodes CASSFPQGQDEQYF.

This clonotype was picked up many times. The CDR3 DNA is TGTGCCAGCAGCTTAGATCGCGCAGGGTACACTGAAGCTTTCTTT. It yields the protein CASSLDRAGYTEAFF. The V and J genes are TRBV11-2 and TRBJ1-1; perhaps TRBD1 as D (5 bases). The CDR3 extends over 15 amino acids. V gave up 0 bases and J gave up 3 bases, with 11 bases separating them. CDR1 SGHAT and CDR2 FQNNGV come from the germline V gene.

This clonotype was picked up many times. The chain uses TRBV29-1 and TRBJ2-7, with no clear D. From germline, CDR1 is SQVTM and CDR2 ANQGSEA. This CDR3 comprises 13 residues. V was clipped by 5 bases and J by 0 bases, with 11 bases between them. In nucleotides, the CDR3 is TGCAGCGTTAGCGACGGGCGCTCCTACGAGCAGTACTTC. Translation: CSVSDGRSYEQYF.

In its sample, this clonotype was seen many times. The chain couples TRBV10-3 to TRBJ2-2; the D is unclear. This CDR3 spans 16 amino acids. Germline assignment: CDR1 ENHRY and CDR2 SYGVKD. The V gene lost 3 bases and the J gene lost 4 bases, with 15 bases spanning the gap. CDR3 sequence (DNA): TGTGCCATCAGTGAATTCGTGACGGTATTCACCGGGGAGCTGTTTTTT. Amino acids: CAISEFVTVFTGELFF.

Concerning this clonotype itself: This could be a read error, since a much larger clone is one nucleotide away. The chain is built from TRBV7-6 and TRBJ2-3, with D uncertain. Trimming shortened V by 0 bases and J by 9 bases, and 7 bases separated the two germline ends. The CDR3 spans 12 residues. CDR1 is SGHVS and CDR2 is FNYEAQ in the germline V gene. The DNA for the CDR3 is TGTGCCAGCAGCTTAGCGCCCGGGACGCAGTATTTT. Protein product: CASSLAPGTQYF.

V and J are TRBV30 and TRBJ2-5; possible D gene TRBD1, 5 bases. V was trimmed by 3 bases and J by 1 base, leaving 6 bases between them. Germline lookup yields CDR1 GTSNPN and CDR2 SVGIG (reference sequence). The CDR3 loop spans 12 amino acids. The CDR3, as DNA: TGTGCCTGGAGGACAGTCCAAGAGACCCAGTACTTC. It specifies CAWRTVQETQYF.

This clonotype appeared many times. This chain joins TRBV12-3 or TRBV12-4 and TRBJ1-2, with 8 bases that match TRBD1. The CDR3 consists of 14 residues. Losses at the gene ends were 6 bases for V and 4 bases for J; bases not matched to a gene: 7. CDR3 sequence reads: CASRSLQGGYGYTF. In DNA form, the CDR3 reads TGTGCCAGCAGGTCTCTACAGGGGGGCTATGGCTACACCTTC.

This clonotype was seen many times. V is TRBV4-2 and J is TRBJ2-1; 8 bases are shared with TRBD2. The germline V gene encodes CDR1 LGHNA and CDR2 YNFKEQ. V dropped 0 bases and J dropped 5; count of bases not matched to a gene: 9. The CDR3 loop spans 17 amino acids. The CDR3 DNA reads as TGTGCCAGCAGCCAAGATAGGCTAGCGGGTCTTAACAATGAGCAGTTCTTC. Translation gives CASSQDRLAGLNNEQFF.

There are many counts of this clonotype. This sequence joins TRBV11-1 and TRBJ2-3; TRBD2 agrees at 12 bases. The V gene end was trimmed by 6 bases and the J gene end by 1 base; junction bases not matched to a gene: 20. The CDR3 consists of 21 residues. Per the germline V gene, CDR1 is SGHAT and CDR2 is FQDESV (reference sequence). The chain's CDR3 is CASSYSPTWTSGVKGTDTQYF. CDR3 coding DNA: TGTGCCAGCAGTTACTCCCCCACCTGGACTAGCGGGGTTAAGGGCACAGATACGCAGTATTTT.

This clonotype appeared many times. V usage is TRBV9 and J usage is TRBJ1-3; 7 bases line up with TRBD1. The ends lost 0 bases at V and 3 bases at J; junction bases unmatched: 6. The CDR3 is made up of 16 amino acids. CDR1 and CDR2 (germline): SGDLS, YYNGEE. In DNA, the CDR3 is TGTGCCAGCAGCGTAGAAGGTCAGGGGGGTGGAAACACCATATATTTT. Residues: CASSVEGQGGGNTIYF.

This clonotype was observed at least ten times. This chain connects TRBV29-1 to TRBJ2-7; TRBD2 aligns across 10 bases. The germline CDR1 and CDR2 sequences are SQVTM and ANQGSEA. The CDR3 length is 15 residues. V was pared by 3 bases and J by 0 bases, with 5 bases of the junction left unmatched. CDR3 bases: TGCAGCGTTGAGGGACTAGCGCCTTTCTCCTACGAGCAGTACTTC. It specifies CSVEGLAPFSYEQYF.

This clonotype was counted many times. The CDR3 loop reads CASSPMGQVNEQFF. CDR3 bases: TGTGCCAGCAGTCCAATGGGGCAGGTCAATGAGCAGTTCTTC. The chain is built from TRBV7-3 and TRBJ2-1; TRBD1 is a possible D gene (5 bases). The germline V gene has CDR1 SGHTA and CDR2 FQGTGA. The CDR3 has 14 amino acids. Trimming removed 6 bases from V and 6 bases from J, with 15 bases in between. The full variable domain, rest sourced from reference TRBV7-3 and TRBJ2-1, is GAGVSQTPSNKVTEKGKYVELRCDPISGHTALYWYRQSLGQGPEFLIYFQGTGAADDSGLPNDRFFAVRPEGSVSTLKIQRTERGDSAVYLCASSPMGQVNEQFFGPGTRLTVL.

This clonotype was observed many times. The DNA for the CDR3 is TGTGCCAGCACGCGGTATCGGATGCCCATTCCTGTCTCCTACGAGCAGTACTTC. Protein sequence: CASTRYRMPIPVSYEQYF. This sequence joins TRBV9 and TRBJ2-7; unclear D gene. V shed 6 bases and J shed 0 bases, with 25 bases lying between them. CDR3 size: 18 residues. The germline V gene has CDR1 SGDLS and CDR2 YYNGEE.

This clonotype has a count of ten or more. The chain links TRBV4-2 to TRBJ2-3, with 11 bases that match TRBD2. Looked up from germline, CDR1 is LGHNA and CDR2 is YNFKEQ. Trimming took 0 bases from V and 0 from J; bases not matched to a gene: 8. The CDR3 spans 19 residues. Here the CDR3 DNA reads TGTGCCAGCAGCCAAGAACCGACTAGCGGGGCAACTAGCACAGATACGCAGTATTTT. It translates to CASSQEPTSGATSTDTQYF.

This clonotype has more than one count but fewer than ten. V usage is TRBV20-1 and J usage is TRBJ2-7; the D is unclear. Germline V gene lookup returns CDR1 DFQATT and CDR2 SNEGSKA (reference sequence). Trimming removed 3 bases at V and 5 bases at J, with 26 bases between. The CDR3 loop spans 17 amino acids. Here the CDR3 reads CSARAPASVRPLDEQYF. The CDR3 DNA reads TGCAGTGCTAGGGCCCCCGCTTCGGTCCGACCTCTTGACGAGCAGTACTTC.

This clonotype has just a few counts. The chain uses TRBV11-2 and TRBJ2-2; D gene ambiguous. CDR3 length equals 16 residues. The V end lost 5 bases, the J end lost 2 bases, and 15 bases lay between the germline ends. Germline loops: CDR1 SGHAT, CDR2 FQNNGV. The CDR3 here is CASSLEKSINTGELFF. As DNA, the CDR3 is TGTGCCAGCAGCCTGGAGAAGAGCATCAACACCGGGGAGCTGTTTTTT.

This clonotype was seen ten or more times. V is TRBV4-3 and J is TRBJ2-3; 9 nucleotides agree with TRBD2. Germline V gene sequence: CDR1 LGHNA, CDR2 YSLEER. V trimming: 0 bases; J trimming: 5 bases; junction bases outside the gene matches: 6. CDR3 size: 16 residues. The CDR3: CASSQDPAGGRDTQYF. In DNA, the CDR3 is TGCGCCAGCAGCCAAGATCCAGCGGGGGGACGAGATACGCAGTATTTT.

The chain employs TRBV4-3 and TRBJ1-4, with D unclear. CDR1 is LGHNA and CDR2 is YSLEER in the germline V gene. Between the trimmed V and J ends, which lost 0 bases and 5 bases, there was a span of 13 bases. The CDR3 sequence is 16 residues long. In nucleotides, the CDR3 is TGCGCCAGCAGCCAAGAAGCAGGTTGGTCGAATGAAAAACTGTTTTTT. Amino acid sequence: CASSQEAGWSNEKLFF.

This clonotype showed up many times. CDR3 sequence reads: CASSMEGWNTEAFF. In nucleotides, the CDR3 is TGTGCCAGTAGTATGGAGGGGTGGAACACTGAAGCTTTCTTT. The chain is built from TRBV19 and TRBJ1-1; TRBD1 might be the D (5 bases). There are 14 residues in the CDR3. V gave up 3 bases and J gave up 1 base, with 9 bases separating them. Germline V gene sequence: CDR1 LNHDA, CDR2 SQIVND (reference sequence).

This clonotype was detected only a few times. The CDR3 region has the DNA TGTGCCAGCAGCGCCCGGGGGGTCGGGGAGACCCAGTACTTC. Translated, it gives CASSARGVGETQYF. The chain joins TRBV7-3 to TRBJ2-5, with TRBD2 identical over 7 bases. The CDR3 extends over 14 amino acids. Germline lookup yields CDR1 SGHTA and CDR2 FQGTGA. After removal of 5 bases from V and 5 bases from J, the junction contained 8 bases not matched to a gene.

The chain recombines TRBV5-1 with TRBJ2-7; D is possibly TRBD2 (6 bases). Deletions cut 0 bases from V and 3 bases from J, with 22 bases between. Germline loops: CDR1 SGHRS, CDR2 YFSETQ. The CDR3 spans 18 residues. The CDR3 DNA reads as TGCGCCAGCAGCTTGGGGGGGGTTGGGGTCGATACTTTCTACGAGCAGTACTTC. It translates to CASSLGGVGVDTFYEQYF.

The gene calls are TRBV7-2 and TRBJ2-3; 9 bases fit TRBD1. The length of the CDR3 is 23 residues. Germline CDR1 and CDR2: SGHTA and FQGNSA. The ends lost 3 bases at V and 0 bases at J; junction bases unmatched: 25. CDR3 sequence reads: CASSFPQGAQDPVPTMSTDTQYF. In nucleotides, the CDR3 is TGTGCCAGCAGCTTCCCACAGGGGGCGCAGGACCCTGTCCCCACAATGAGCACAGATACGCAGTATTTT.

This clonotype was seen repeatedly, ten times or more. The CDR3 DNA follows: TGTGCCAGCAGCGTAGGAAAATCAGGGGGACCCCCCTGGGATACGCAGTATTTT. Protein sequence: CASSVGKSGGPPWDTQYF. J is TRBJ2-3 and V is TRBV9, with TRBD1 matching 7 bases. The V gene end was trimmed by 0 bases and the J gene end by 6 bases; junction bases not matched to a gene: 16. The CDR3 length is 18 residues. CDR1 is SGDLS, CDR2 YYNGEE, per germline.